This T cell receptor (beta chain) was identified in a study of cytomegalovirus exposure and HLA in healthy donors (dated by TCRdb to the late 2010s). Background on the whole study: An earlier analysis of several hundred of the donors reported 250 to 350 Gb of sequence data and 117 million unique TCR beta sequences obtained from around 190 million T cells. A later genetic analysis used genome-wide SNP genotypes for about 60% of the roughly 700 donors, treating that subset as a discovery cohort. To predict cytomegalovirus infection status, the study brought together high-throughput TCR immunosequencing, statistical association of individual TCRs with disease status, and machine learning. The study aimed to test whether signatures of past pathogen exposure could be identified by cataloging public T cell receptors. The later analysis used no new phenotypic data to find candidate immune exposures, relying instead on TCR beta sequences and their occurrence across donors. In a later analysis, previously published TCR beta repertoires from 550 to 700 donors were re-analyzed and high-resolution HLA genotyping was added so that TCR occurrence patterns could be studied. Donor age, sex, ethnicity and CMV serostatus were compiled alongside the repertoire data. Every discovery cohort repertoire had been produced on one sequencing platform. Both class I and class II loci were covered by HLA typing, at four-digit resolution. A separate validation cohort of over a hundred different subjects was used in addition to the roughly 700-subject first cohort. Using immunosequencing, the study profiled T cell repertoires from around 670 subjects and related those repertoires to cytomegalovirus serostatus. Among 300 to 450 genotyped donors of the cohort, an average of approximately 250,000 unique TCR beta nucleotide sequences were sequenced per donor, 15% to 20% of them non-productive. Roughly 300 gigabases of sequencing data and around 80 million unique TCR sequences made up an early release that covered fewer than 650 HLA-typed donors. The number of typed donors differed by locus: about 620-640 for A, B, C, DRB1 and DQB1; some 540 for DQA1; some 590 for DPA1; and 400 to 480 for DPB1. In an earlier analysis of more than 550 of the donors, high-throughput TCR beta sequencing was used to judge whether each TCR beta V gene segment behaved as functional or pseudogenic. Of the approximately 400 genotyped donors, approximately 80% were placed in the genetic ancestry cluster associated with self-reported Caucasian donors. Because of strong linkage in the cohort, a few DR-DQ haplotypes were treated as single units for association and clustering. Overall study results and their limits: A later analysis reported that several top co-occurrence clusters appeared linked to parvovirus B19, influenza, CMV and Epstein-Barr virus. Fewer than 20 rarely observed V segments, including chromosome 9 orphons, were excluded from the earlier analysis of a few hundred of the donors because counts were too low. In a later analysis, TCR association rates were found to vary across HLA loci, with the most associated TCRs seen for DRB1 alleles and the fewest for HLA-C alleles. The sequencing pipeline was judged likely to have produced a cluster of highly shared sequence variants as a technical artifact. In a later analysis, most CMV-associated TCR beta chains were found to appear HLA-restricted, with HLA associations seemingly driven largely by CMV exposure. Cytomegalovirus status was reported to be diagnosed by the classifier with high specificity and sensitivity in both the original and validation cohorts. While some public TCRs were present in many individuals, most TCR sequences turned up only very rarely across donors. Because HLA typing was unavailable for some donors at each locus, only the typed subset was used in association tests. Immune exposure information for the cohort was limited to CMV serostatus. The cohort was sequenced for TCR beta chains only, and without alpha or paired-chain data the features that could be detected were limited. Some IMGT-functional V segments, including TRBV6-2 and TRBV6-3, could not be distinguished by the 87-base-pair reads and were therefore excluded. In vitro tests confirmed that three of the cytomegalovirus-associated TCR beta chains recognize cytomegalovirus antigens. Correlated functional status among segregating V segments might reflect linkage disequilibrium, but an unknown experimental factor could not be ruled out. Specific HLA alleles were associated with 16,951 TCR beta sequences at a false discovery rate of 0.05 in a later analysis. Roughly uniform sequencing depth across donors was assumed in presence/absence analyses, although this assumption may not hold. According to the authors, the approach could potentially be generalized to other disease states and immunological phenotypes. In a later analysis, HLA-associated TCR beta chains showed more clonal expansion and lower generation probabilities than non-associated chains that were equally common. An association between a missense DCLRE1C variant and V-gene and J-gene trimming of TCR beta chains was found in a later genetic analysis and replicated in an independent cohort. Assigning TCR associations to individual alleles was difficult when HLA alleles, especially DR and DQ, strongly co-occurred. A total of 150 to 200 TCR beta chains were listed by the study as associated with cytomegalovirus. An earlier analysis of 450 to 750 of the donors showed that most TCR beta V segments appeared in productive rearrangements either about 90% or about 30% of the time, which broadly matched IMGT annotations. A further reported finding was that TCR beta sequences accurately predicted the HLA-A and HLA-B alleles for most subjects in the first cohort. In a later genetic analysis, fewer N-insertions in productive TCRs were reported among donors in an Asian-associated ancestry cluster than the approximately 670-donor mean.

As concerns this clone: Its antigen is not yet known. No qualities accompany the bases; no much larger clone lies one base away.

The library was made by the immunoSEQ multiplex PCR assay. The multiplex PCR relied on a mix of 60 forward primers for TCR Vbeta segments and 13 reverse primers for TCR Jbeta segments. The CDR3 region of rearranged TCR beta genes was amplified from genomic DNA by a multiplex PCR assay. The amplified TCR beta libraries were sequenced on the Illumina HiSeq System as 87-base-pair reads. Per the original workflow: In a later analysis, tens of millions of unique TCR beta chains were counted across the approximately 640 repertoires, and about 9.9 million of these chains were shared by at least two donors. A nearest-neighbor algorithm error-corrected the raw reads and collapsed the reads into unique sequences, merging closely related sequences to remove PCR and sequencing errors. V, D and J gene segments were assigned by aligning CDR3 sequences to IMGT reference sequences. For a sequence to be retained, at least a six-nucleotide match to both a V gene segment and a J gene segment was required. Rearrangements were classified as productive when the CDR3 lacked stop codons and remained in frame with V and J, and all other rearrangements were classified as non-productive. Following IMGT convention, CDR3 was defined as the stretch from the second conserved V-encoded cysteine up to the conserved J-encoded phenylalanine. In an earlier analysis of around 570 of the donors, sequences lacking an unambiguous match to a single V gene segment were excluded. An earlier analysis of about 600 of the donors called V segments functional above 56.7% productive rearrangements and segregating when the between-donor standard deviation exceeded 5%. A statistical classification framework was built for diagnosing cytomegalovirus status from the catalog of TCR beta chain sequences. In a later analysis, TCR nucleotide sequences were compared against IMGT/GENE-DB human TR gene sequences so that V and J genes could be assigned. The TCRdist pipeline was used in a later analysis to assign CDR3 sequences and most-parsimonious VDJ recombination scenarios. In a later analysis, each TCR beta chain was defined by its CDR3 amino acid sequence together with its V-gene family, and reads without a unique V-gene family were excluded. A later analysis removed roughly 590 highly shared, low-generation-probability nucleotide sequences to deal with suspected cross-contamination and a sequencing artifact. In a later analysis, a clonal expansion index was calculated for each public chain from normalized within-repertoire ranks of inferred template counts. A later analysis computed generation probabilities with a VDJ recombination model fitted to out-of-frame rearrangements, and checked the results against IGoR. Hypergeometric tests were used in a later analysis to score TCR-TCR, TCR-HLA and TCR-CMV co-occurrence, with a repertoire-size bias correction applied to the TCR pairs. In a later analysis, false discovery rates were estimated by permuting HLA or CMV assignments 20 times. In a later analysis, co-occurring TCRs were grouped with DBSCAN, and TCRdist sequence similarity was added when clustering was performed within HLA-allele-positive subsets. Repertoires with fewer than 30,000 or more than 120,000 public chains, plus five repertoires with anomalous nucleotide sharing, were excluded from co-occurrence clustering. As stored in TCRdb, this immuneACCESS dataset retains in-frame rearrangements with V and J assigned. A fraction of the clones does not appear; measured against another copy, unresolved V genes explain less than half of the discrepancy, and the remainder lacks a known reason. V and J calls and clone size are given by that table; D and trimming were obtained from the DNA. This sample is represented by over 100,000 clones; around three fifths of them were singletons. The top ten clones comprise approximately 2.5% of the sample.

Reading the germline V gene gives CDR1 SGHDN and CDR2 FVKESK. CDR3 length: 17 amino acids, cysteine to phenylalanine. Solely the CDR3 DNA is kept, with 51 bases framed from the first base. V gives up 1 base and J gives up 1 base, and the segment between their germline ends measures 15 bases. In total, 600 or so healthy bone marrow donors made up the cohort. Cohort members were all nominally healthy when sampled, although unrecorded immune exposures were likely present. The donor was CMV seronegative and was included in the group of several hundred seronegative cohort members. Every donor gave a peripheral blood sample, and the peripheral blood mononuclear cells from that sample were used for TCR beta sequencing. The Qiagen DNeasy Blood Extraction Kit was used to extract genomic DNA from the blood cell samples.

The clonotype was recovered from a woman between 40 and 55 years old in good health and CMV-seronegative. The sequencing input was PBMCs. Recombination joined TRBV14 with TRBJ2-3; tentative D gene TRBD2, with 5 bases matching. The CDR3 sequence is CASSQAFPGRRTDTQYF. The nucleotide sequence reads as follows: TGTGCCAGCAGCCAAGCCTTTCCGGGGAGACGCACAGATACGCAGTATTTT.